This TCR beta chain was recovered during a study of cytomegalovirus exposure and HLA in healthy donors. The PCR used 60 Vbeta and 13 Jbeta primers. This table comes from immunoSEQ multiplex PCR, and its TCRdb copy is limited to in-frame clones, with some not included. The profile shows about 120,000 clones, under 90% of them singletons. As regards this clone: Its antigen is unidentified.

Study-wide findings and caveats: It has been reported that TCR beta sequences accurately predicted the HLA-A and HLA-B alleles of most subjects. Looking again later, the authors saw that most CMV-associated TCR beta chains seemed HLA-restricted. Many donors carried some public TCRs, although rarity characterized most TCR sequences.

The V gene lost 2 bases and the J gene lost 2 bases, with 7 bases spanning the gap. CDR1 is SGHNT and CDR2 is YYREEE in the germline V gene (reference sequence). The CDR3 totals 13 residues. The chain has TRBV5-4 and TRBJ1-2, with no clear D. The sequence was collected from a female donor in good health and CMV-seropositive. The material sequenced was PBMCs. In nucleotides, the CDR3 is TGTGCCAGCAGCTTTCGGTGGAACTATGGCTACACCTTC. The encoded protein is CASSFRWNYGYTF. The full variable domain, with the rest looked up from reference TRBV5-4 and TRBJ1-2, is ETGVTQSPTHLIKTRGQQVTLRCSSQSGHNTVSWYQQALGQGPQFIFQYYREEENGRGNFPPRFSGLQFPNYSSELNVNALELDDSALYLCASSFRWNYGYTFGSGTRLTVV.